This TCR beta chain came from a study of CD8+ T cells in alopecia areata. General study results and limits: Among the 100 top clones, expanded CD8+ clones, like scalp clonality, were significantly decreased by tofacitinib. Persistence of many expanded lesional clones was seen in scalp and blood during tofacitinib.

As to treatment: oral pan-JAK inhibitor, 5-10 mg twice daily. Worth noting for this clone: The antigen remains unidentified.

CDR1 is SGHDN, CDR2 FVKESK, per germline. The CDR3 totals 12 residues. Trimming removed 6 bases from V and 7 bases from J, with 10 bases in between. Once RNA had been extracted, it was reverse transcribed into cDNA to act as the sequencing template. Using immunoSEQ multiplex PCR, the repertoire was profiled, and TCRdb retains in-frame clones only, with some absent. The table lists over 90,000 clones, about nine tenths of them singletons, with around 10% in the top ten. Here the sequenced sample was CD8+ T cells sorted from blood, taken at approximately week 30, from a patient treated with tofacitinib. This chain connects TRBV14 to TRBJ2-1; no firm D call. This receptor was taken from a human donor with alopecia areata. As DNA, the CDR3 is TGTGCCAGCAGTTGTTGTCGAAATGAGCAGTTCTTC. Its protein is CASSCCRNEQFF. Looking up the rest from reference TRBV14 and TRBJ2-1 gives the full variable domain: EAGVTQFPSHSVIEKGQTVTLRCDPISGHDNLYWYRRVMGKEIKFLLHFVKESKQDESGMPNNRFLAERTGGTYSTLKVQPAELEDSGVYFCASSCCRNEQFFGPGTRLTVL.